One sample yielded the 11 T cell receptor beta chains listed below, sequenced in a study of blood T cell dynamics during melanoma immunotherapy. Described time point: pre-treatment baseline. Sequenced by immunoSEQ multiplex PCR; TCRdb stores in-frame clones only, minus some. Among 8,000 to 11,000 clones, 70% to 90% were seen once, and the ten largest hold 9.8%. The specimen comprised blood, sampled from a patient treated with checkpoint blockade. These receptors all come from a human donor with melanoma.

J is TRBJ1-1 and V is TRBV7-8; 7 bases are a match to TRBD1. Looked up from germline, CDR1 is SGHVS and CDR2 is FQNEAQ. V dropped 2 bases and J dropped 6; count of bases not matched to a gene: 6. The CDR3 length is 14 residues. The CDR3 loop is CASSLKGARSEAFF. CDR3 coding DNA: TGTGCCAGCAGCTTAAAGGGGGCTCGGTCTGAAGCTTTCTTT. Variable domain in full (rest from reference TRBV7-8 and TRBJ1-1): GAGVSQSPRYKVAKRGQDVALRCDPISGHVSLFWYQQALGQGPEFLTYFQNEAQLDKSGLPSDRFFAERPEGSVSTLKIQRTQQEDSAVYLCASSLKGARSEAFFGQGTRLTVV.

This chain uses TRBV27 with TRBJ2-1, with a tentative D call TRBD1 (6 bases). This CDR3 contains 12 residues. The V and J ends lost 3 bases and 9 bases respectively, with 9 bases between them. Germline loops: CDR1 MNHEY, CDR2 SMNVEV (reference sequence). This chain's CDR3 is CASSFPTGEQFF. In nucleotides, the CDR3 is TGTGCCAGCAGTTTCCCGACAGGTGAGCAGTTCTTC.

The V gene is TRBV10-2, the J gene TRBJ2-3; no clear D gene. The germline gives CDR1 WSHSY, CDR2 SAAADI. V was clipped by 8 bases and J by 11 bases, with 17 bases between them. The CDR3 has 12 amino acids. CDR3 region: CASSNVGWQQYF. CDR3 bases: TGCGCCAGCTCGAATGTAGGATGGCAGCAGTATTTT.

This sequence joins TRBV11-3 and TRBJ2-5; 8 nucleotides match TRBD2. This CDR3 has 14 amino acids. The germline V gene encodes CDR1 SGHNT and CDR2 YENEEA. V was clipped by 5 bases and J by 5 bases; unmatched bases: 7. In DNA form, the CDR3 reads TGTGCCAGCAGCGCTGCGGGGGGTACGGAGACCCAGTACTTC. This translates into CASSAAGGTETQYF. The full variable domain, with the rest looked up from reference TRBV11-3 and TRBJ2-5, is EAGVVQSPRYKIIEKKQPVAFWCNPISGHNTLYWYLQNLGQGPELLIRYENEEAVDDSQLPKDRFSAERLKGVDSTLKIQPAELGDSAVYLCASSAAGGTETQYFGPGTRLLVL.

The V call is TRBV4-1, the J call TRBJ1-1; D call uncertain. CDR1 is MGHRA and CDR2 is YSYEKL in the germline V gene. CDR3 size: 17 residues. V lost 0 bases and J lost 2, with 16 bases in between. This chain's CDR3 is CASSQDYRTVANTEAFF. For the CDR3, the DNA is TGCGCCAGCAGCCAAGATTATAGGACGGTCGCTAACACTGAAGCTTTCTTT.

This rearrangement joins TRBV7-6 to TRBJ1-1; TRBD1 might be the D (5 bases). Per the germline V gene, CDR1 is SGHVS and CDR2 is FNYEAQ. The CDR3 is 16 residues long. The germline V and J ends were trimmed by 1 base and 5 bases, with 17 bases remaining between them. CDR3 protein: CASSLDLLGGDTEAFF. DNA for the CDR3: TGTGCCAGCAGCTTAGATTTATTAGGAGGGGATACTGAAGCTTTCTTT.

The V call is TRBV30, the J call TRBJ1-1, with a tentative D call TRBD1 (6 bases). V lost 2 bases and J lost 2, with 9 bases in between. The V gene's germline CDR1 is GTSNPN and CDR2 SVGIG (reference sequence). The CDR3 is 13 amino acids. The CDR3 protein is CAWSRGQNTEAFF. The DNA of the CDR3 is TGTGCCTGGAGTCGGGGACAAAACACTGAAGCTTTCTTT. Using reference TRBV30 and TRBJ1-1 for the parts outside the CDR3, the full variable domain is SQTIHQWPATLVQPVGSPLSLECTVEGTSNPNLYWYRQAAGRGLQLLFYSVGIGQISSEVPQNLSASRPQDRQFILSSKKLLLSDSGFYLCAWSRGQNTEAFFGQGTRLTVV.

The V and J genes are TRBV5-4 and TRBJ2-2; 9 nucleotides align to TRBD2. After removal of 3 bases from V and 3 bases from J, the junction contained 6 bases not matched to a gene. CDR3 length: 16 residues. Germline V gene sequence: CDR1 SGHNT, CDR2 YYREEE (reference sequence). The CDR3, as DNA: TGTGCCAGCAGCTCCTATTTAGCGGGAGACACCGGGGAGCTGTTTTTT. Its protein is CASSSYLAGDTGELFF.

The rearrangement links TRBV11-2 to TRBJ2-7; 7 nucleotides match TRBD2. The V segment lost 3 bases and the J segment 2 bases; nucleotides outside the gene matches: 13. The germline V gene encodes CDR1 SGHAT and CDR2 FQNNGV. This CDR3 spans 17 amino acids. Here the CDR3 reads CASSFYPVGRGPYEQYF. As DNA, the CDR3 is TGTGCCAGCAGCTTTTATCCTGTGGGGAGGGGCCCCTACGAGCAGTACTTC.

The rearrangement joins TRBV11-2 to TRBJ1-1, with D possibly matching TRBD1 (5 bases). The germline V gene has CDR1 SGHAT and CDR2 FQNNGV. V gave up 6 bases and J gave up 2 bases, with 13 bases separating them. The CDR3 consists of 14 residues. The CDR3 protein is CASRGVTGNTEAFF. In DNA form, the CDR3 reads TGTGCCAGCAGGGGTGTCACAGGTAACACTGAAGCTTTCTTT. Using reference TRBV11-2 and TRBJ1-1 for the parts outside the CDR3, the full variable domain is EAGVAQSPRYKIIEKRQSVAFWCNPISGHATLYWYQQILGQGPKLLIQFQNNGVVDDSQLPKDRFSAERLKGVDSTLKIQPAKLEDSAVYLCASRGVTGNTEAFFGQGTRLTVV.

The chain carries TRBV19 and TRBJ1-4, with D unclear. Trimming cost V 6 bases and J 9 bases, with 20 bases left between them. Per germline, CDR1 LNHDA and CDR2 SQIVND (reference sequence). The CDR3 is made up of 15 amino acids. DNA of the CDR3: TGTGCCAGTAGCCGCTCGTGGGAGGATGCGAAAAAACTGTTTTTT. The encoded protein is CASSRSWEDAKKLFF.